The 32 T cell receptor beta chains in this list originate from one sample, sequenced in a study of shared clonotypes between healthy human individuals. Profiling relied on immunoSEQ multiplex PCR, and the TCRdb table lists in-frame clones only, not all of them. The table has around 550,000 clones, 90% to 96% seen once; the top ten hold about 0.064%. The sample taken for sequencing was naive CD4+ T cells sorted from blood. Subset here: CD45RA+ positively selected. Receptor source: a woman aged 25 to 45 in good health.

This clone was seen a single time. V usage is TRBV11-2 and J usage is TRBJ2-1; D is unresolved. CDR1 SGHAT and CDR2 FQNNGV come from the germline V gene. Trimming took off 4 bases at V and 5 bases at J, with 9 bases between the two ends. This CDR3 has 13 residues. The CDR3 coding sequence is TGTGCCAGCAGCTGGAACTGGGACAATGAGCAGTTCTTC. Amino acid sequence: CASSWNWDNEQFF.

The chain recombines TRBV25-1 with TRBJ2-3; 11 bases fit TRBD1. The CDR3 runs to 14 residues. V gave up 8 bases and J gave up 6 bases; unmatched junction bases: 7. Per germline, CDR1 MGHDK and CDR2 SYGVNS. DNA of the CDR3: TGTGCCAGCCGTGGACAGGGGGCATCGGATACGCAGTATTTT. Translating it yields CASRGQGASDTQYF.

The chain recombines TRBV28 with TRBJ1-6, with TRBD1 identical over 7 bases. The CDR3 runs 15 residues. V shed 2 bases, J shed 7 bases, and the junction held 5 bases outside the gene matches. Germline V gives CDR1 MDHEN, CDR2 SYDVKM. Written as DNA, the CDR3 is TGTGCCAGCAGTTTAGGGGGACAGAGAAATTCACCCCTCCACTTT. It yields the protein CASSLGGQRNSPLHF.

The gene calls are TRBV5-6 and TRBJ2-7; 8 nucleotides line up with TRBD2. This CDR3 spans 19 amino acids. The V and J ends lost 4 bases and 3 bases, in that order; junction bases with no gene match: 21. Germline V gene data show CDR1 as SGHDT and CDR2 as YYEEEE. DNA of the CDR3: TGTGCCAGCAGCCAAAACGAACATACCGGGACCGGGGGGGGCTACGAGCAGTACTTC. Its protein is CASSQNEHTGTGGGYEQYF.

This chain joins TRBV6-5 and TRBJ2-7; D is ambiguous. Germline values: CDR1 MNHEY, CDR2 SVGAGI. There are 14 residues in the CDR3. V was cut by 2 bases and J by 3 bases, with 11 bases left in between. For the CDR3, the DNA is TGTGCCAGCAGTTACGGACCGACTGGCTACGAGCAGTACTTC. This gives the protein CASSYGPTGYEQYF.

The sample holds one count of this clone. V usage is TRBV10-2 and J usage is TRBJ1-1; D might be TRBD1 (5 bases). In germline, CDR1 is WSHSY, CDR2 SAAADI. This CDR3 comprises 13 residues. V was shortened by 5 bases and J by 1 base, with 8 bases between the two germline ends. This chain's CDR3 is CASSIQGNTEAFF. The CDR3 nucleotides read TGCGCCAGCAGTATTCAGGGGAACACTGAAGCTTTCTTT.

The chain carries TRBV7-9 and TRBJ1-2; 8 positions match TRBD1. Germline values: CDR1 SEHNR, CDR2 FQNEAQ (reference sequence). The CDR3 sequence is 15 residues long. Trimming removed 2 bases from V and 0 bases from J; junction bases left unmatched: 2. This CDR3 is CASSLSDRANYGYTF. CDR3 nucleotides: TGTGCCAGCAGCTTATCGGACAGGGCTAACTATGGCTACACCTTC.

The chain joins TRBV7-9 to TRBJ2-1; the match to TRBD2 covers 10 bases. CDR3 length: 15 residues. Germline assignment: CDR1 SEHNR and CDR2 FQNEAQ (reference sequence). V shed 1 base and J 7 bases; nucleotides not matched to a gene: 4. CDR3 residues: CASSLEAGGGNEQFF. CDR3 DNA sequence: TGTGCCAGCAGCTTAGAAGCGGGAGGGGGTAATGAGCAGTTCTTC.

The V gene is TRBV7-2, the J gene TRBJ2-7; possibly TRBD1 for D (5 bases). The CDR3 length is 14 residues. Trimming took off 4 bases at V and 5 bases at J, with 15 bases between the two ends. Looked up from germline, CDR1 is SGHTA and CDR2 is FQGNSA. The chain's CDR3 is CASSYGGQGHEQYF. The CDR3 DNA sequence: TGTGCCAGCAGCTACGGTGGGCAGGGCCACGAGCAGTACTTC.

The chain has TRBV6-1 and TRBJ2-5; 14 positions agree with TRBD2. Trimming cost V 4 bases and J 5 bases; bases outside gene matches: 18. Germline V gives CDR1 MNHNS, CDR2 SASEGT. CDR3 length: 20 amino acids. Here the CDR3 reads CASSAYGTWRLAGGQETQYF. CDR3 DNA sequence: TGTGCCAGCAGTGCCTACGGAACTTGGAGACTAGCGGGAGGGCAGGAGACCCAGTACTTC.

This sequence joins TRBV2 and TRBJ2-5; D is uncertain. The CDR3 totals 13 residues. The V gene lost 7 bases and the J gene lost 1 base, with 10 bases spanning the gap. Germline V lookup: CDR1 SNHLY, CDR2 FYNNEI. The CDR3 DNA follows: TGTGCCAGCATAGGTGGTACCCAAGAGACCCAGTACTTC. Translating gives CASIGGTQETQYF.

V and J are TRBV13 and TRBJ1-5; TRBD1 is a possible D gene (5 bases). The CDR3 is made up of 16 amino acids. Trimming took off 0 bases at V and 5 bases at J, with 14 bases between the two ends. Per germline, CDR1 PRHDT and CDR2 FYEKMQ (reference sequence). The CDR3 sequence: CASSLGGQGKDQPQHF. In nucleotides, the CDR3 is TGTGCCAGCAGCTTAGGGGGGCAGGGTAAAGATCAGCCCCAGCATTTT.

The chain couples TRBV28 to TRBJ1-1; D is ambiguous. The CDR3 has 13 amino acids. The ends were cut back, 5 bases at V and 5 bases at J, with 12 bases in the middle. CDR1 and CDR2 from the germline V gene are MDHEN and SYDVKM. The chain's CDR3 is CASSTALPTEAFF. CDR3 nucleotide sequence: TGTGCCAGCAGTACCGCGCTGCCTACTGAAGCTTTCTTT.

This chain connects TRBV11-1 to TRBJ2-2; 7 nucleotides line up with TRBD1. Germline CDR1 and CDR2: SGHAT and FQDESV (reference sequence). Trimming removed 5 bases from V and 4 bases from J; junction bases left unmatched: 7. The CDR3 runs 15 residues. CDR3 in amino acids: CASSPGTVATGELFF. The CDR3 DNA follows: TGTGCCAGCAGCCCCGGGACAGTAGCCACCGGGGAGCTGTTTTTT. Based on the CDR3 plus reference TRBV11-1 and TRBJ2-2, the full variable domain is EAEVAQSPRYKITEKSQAVAFWCDPISGHATLYWYRQILGQGPELLVQFQDESVVDDSQLPKDRFSAERLKGVDSTLKIQPAELGDSAMYLCASSPGTVATGELFFGEGSRLTVL.

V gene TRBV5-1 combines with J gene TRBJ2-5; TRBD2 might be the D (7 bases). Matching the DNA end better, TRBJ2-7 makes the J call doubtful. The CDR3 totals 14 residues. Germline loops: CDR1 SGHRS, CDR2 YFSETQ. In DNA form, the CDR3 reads TGCGCCAGCAGCTTGGACGGGGGGCCCTACGAGCAGTACTTC. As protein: CASSLDGGPYEQYF.

The CDR3 nucleotides read TGTGCCAGCAGTGAAAAGCTTAGGGTATCGAGCACAGATACGCAGTATTTT. Its translation: CASSEKLRVSSTDTQYF. The chain links TRBV2 to TRBJ2-3; D gene ambiguous. The CDR3 contains 17 residues. Germline values: CDR1 SNHLY, CDR2 FYNNEI. Deletions cut 2 bases from V and 0 bases from J, with 15 bases between.

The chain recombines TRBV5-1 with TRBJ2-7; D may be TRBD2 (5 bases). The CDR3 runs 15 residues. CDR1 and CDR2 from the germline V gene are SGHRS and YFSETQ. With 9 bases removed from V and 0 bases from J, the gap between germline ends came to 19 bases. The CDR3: CATSPGSTSSYEQYF. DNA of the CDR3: TGCGCCACCTCCCCGGGCAGCACTAGCTCCTACGAGCAGTACTTC.

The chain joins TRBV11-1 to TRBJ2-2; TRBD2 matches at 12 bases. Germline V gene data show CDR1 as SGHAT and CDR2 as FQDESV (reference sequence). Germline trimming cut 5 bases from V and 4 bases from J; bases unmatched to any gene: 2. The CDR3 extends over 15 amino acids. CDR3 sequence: CASSPGLAGTGELFF. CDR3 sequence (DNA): TGTGCCAGCAGCCCGGGACTAGCGGGCACCGGGGAGCTGTTTTTT.

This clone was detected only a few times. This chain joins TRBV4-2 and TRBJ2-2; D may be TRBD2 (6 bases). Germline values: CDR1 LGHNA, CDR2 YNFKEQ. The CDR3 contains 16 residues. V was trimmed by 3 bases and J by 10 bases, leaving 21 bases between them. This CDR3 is CASSHPGGREDEELFF. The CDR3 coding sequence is TGTGCCAGCAGCCATCCCGGGGGAAGGGAGGACGAGGAGCTGTTTTTT.

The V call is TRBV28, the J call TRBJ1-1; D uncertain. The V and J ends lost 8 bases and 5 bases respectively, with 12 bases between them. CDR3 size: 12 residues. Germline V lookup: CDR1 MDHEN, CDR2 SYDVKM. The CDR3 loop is CASGPPYTEAFF. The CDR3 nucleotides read TGTGCCAGCGGGCCCCCTTATACTGAAGCTTTCTTT.

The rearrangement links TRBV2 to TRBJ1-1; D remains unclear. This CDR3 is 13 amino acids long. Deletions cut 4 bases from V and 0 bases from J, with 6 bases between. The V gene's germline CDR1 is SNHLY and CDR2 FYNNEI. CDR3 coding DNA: TGTGCCAGCAGTGCACAGATGAACACTGAAGCTTTCTTT. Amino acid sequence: CASSAQMNTEAFF.

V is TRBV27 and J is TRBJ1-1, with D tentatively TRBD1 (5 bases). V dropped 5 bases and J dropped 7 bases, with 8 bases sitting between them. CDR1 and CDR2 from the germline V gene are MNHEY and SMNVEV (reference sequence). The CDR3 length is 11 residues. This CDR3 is CASSRRGEAFF. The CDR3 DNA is TGTGCCAGCAGTCGGAGGGGTGAAGCTTTCTTT.

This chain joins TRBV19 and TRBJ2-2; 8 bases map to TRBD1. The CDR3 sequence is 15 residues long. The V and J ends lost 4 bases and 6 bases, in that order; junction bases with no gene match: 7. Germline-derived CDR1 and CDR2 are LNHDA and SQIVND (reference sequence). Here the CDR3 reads CASSTGQGTPGELFF. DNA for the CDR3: TGTGCCAGTAGTACTGGACAGGGTACCCCCGGGGAGCTGTTTTTT.

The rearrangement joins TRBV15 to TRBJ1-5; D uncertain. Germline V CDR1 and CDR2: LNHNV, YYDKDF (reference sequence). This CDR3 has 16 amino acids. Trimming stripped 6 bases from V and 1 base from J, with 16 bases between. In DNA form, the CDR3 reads TGTGCCACCAGGTTGGGTGCGGGTGCGAGCAATCAGCCCCAGCATTTT. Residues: CATRLGAGASNQPQHF.

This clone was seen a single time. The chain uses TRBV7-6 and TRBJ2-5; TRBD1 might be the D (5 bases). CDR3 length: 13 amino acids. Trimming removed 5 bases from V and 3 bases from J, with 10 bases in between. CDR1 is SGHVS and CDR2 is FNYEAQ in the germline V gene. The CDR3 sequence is CASSAWGKETQYF. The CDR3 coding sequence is TGTGCCAGCAGCGCGTGGGGCAAAGAGACCCAGTACTTC. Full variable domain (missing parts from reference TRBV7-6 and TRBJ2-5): GAGVSQSPRYKVTKRGQDVALRCDPISGHVSLYWYRQALGQGPEFLTYFNYEAQQDKSGLPNDRFSAERPEGSISTLTIQRTEQRDSAMYRCASSAWGKETQYFGPGTRLLVL.

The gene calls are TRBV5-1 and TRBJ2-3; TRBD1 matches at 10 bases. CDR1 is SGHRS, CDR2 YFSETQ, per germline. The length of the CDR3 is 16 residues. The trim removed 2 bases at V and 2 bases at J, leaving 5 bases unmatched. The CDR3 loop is CASSLGDRGNTDTQYF. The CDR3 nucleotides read TGCGCCAGCAGCTTAGGGGACAGGGGAAACACAGATACGCAGTATTTT.

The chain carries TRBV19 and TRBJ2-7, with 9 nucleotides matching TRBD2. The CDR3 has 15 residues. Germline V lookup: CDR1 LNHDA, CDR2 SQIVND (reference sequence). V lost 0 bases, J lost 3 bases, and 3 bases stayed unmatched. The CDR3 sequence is CASSIDRREGYEQYF. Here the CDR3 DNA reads TGTGCCAGTAGTATAGATCGGCGGGAGGGCTACGAGCAGTACTTC.

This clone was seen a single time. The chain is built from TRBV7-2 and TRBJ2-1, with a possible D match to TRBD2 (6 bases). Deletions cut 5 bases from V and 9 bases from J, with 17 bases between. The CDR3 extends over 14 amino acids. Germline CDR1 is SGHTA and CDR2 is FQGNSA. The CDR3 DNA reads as TGTGCCAGCAGCCCGTGGACTACTCTATCTGAGCAGTTCTTC. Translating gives CASSPWTTLSEQFF.

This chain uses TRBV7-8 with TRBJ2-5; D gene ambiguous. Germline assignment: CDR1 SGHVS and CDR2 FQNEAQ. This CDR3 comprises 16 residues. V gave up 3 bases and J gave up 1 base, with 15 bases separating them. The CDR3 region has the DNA TGTGCCAGCAGCTTCAAGGACCCTTGGGCCCAAGAGACCCAGTACTTC. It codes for CASSFKDPWAQETQYF.

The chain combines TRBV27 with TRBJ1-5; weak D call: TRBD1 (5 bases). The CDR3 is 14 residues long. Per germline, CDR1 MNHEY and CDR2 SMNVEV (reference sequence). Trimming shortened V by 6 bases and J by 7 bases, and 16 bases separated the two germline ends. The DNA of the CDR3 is TGTGCCAGCAGAGGTTGGGGGGGTGGGCAGCCCCAGCATTTT. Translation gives CASRGWGGGQPQHF.

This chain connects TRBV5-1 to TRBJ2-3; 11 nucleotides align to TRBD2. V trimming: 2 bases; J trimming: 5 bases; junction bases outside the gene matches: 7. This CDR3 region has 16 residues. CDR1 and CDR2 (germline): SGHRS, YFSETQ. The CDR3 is CASSFPTSGSQDTQYF. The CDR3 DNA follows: TGCGCCAGCAGCTTCCCAACTAGCGGGAGCCAAGATACGCAGTATTTT.

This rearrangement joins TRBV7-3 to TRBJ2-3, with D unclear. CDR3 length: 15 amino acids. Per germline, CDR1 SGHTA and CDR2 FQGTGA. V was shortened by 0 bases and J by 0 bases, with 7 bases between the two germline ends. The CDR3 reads CASSLTPGSTDTQYF. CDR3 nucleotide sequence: TGTGCCAGCAGCTTAACCCCCGGGAGCACAGATACGCAGTATTTT.